One sample yielded the 19 T cell receptor delta chains listed below, sequenced in a study of γδ T cells in repeated Plasmodium falciparum infection. TCRdb reprocessed the multiplex PCR reads using CATT. The table records tens of thousands of delta-chain clones, more than 0.85% of them present only once. Bulk repertoires came from Vgamma9/Vdelta2+ or Vdelta2-negative gammadelta T cells flow-sorted from PBMC. The specimen sequenced was gamma-delta T cells from blood. The receptors stem from a pool of human donors (malaria-infected and uninfected, not separated).

Turning to this clone: This likely traces to a read error, being one base from a far larger clone. The sample contains more than one DNA sequence encoding this CDR3. The chain uses TRDV1 and TRDJ1, with D maybe TRDD3 (6 bases). The J gene, absent from TCRdb, was called here by matching the DNA to germline. Germline CDR1 is TSWWSYY and CDR2 is QGS. The V and J ends lost 2 bases and 3 bases respectively, with 22 bases between them. The CDR3 is 18 amino acids. The chain's CDR3 is CALGETSPSLGPPDKLIF. CDR3 DNA: TGTGCTCTTGGGGAAACAAGCCCTTCGCTGGGGCCCCCCGATAAACTCATCTTT.

Notes on this clone: The protein in TCRdb stems from a much larger clone and differs at residue 6 from this DNA's translation, likely a read error; here the protein is translated from the DNA. The V and J genes are TRDV1 and TRDJ1; D gene unclear. Germline lookup yields CDR1 TSWWSYY and CDR2 QGS. The CDR3 consists of 15 residues. V gave up 0 bases and J gave up 3 bases, with 11 bases separating them. The CDR3: CALGELDSRADKLIF. The CDR3 coding sequence is TGTGCTCTTGGGGAACTGGACAGTAGGGCCGATAAACTCATCTTT.

This clone was seen a few times. A much larger clone differs from this one at a single base, so this may be a read error. V is TRDV1 and J is TRDJ1, with 9 bases fitting TRDD3. TCRdb leaves out the J gene; it was filled in here by matching the DNA to germline. Germline V gene data show CDR1 as TSWWSYY and CDR2 as QGS. Germline trimming cut 8 bases from V and 4 bases from J; bases unmatched to any gene: 23. There are 19 residues in the CDR3. CDR3 sequence (DNA): TGTGCTCTTTGGGGTAGGGAACACTACTGGGGGAGCCCCTGCGATAAACTCATCTTT. This codes for CALWGREHYWGSPCDKLIF.

The sample holds a few counts of this clone. This likely reflects a read error, since a far larger clone is one base away. The sample contains more than one DNA sequence encoding this CDR3. V gene TRDV1 was called; the J gene was not; the table assigns TRDD3, which was not confirmed against the DNA. CDR1 TSWWSYY and CDR2 QGS come from the germline V gene. The CDR3 spans 25 residues. The CDR3 sequence is CALGILFIIPRLGDRRGEYTDKLIF. The CDR3 nucleotides read TGTGCTCTTGGGATCCTTTTTATAATTCCTCGACTGGGGGATAGAAGGGGAGAATACACCGATAAACTCATCTTC.

This clone was seen only a few times. TCRdb attributes to this sequence the protein of a much larger clone, which differs from the DNA translation at residue 18; a read error is likely, and the protein displayed is translated from the DNA. V is TRDV1 and J is TRDJ2; 11 positions match TRDD3. The J gene is not listed in TCRdb, so it was assigned here from a DNA match to germline. Germline CDR1 reads TSWWSYY; CDR2 reads QGS. This CDR3 has 21 residues. CDR3 region: CALTLASSGGYNPFLTAKLFF. CDR3 in DNA: TGTGCTCTTACCCTCGCCTCCTCTGGGGGATACAACCCATTTTTGACAGCAAAACTCTTCTTT.

There are a few counts of this clone. Since a far larger clone is one base different, this is likely a read error. Other DNA sequences from this sample encode an identical CDR3 as well. The rearrangement uses TRDV1 and TRDJ1; D is possibly TRDD2 (6 bases). This CDR3 is 19 amino acids long. V lost 6 bases and J lost 0, with 26 bases in between. Germline lookup yields CDR1 TSWWSYY and CDR2 QGS. The CDR3 nucleotides read TGTGCTCTTGGATCTTCCTTCCCCGGTCACCCCGCCCACACCGATAAACTCATCTTT. Translated, it gives CALGSSFPGHPAHTDKLIF.

A note on this clone: The TCRdb protein, from a much larger clone, departs from this DNA's translation at residue 16, likely by read error; the protein shown derives from the DNA. This chain joins TRDV1 and TRDJ1, with a tentative D call TRDD2 (6 bases). CDR1 is TSWWSYY, CDR2 QGS, per germline. V was pared by 0 bases and J by 11 bases, with 31 bases between. This CDR3 region has 19 residues. DNA of the CDR3: TGTGCTCTTGGGGAACTAATTTCCTATAAGATACTCCTACACCCCATTCTCATCTTT. Its protein is CALGELISYKILLHPILIF.

The sample holds many counts of this clone. This same CDR3 is encoded by further DNA sequences in the sample. This chain joins TRDV2 and TRDJ3; TRDD3 matches at 9 bases. The junction had 10 bases not matched to a gene; V was cut back by 0 bases and J by 2 bases. The CDR3 has 20 residues. CDR1 is GEAIGNYY and CDR2 is EKD in the germline V gene. The CDR3 spells CACDTINPGGLTWDTRQMFF. The CDR3 DNA sequence: TGTGCCTGTGACACCATCAATCCTGGGGGATTGACCTGGGACACCCGACAGATGTTTTTC.

In the case of this clone: The protein held in TCRdb is that of a much larger clone and does not match this DNA's translation at residue 19, likely because of a read error; the protein shown is translated from the DNA. DNA of the CDR3: TGTGCTCTTGGGGAACAACCTGTACTAACTTTCCTACACGTACTGGTTGATTGGCACACCGATAAACTCATCTTT. Translation gives CALGEQPVLTFLHVLVDWHTDKLIF. V is TRDV1 and J is TRDJ1; TRDD2 matches at 7 bases. TCRdb lists no J gene, so it was determined here by aligning the DNA to germline. J lost 0 bases, V lost 1 base, and 32 bases had no gene match. The CDR3 has 25 amino acids. CDR1 TSWWSYY and CDR2 QGS come from the germline V gene.

This clone has just a few counts. This DNA translates differently at residue 16 from the TCRdb protein, which is that of a much larger clone; a read error is likely, and the protein shown is the DNA's own translation. The CDR3 DNA is TGTGCCTGTGACACTTCTCCGGTCTGGGGGATACGCAGCGATAAACCCATCTTT. The encoded protein is CACDTSPVWGIRSDKPIF. The V segment is TRDV2, and no J call was made; TRDD3, the table's D call, lacks a check against the DNA. The germline V gene encodes CDR1 GEAIGNYY and CDR2 EKD. The CDR3 covers 18 residues.

This clone has only a few counts. It is likely a read error: a sequence one base away is far more abundant. At the DNA level, this CDR3 is encoded by other sequences in the same sample as well. The chain is built from TRDV2 and TRDJ1; 8 nucleotides match TRDD3. The J gene was not available in TCRdb and was assigned here by matching the DNA to germline segments. The ends lost 1 base at V and 0 bases at J; junction bases unmatched: 18. Per germline, CDR1 GEAIGNYY and CDR2 EKD. CDR3 length equals 20 residues. The CDR3 DNA sequence: TGTGCCTGTGACACTGATCAAAATTGGGGGATCGAAGGGTACACCGATAAACTCATCTTT. The encoded protein is CACDTDQNWGIEGYTDKLIF.

This clone has a handful of counts. Given a far larger clone just one base away, this is likely a sequencing read error. Other DNA sequences within the sample encode an identical CDR3. The chain employs TRDV2 and TRDJ1; 11 nucleotides agree with TRDD3. Assignment of the J gene here rests on matching the DNA to germline, because TCRdb gives none. J was trimmed by 2 bases and V by 0 bases; bases with no gene match: 22. The CDR3 sequence is 22 residues long. Germline V CDR1 and CDR2: GEAIGNYY, EKD. CDR3 in amino acids: CACDTVVSLRLGDTRGTDKLIF. The CDR3 DNA reads TGTGCCTGTGACACCGTTGTTTCCTTACGTTTGGGGGATACGCGAGGGACCGATAAACTCATCTTT.

Concerning this clone itself: TCRdb pairs this DNA with a much larger clone's protein that differs at residue 10, likely a read error; the protein shown was translated from the DNA. The chain recombines TRDV2 with TRDJ1, with D possibly matching TRDD3 (6 bases). This CDR3 has 18 amino acids. The germline CDR1 and CDR2 sequences are GEAIGNYY and EKD. Trimming pared 3 bases from V and 0 bases from J, leaving 22 bases between. The DNA of the CDR3 is TGTGCCTGTGACCCCCGAATCGACTGGGAGACTAACACCGATAAACTCATCTTT. Residues: CACDPRIDWETNTDKLIF.

Remarks on this clone: This likely traces to a read error, being one base from a far larger clone. Other DNA sequences in this specimen translate into the identical CDR3. The V gene is TRDV1; the J gene was not called; TRDD3, the table's D call, lacks a check against the DNA. This CDR3 contains 16 residues. Germline CDR1 is TSWWSYY and CDR2 is QGS. The CDR3 protein is CALGELGGIHTDKLIF. CDR3 nucleotide sequence: TGTGCTCTTGGGGAACTAGGGGGGATACACACCGATAAACTTATCTTT.

The table lists this clone with a few counts. TCRdb records a much larger clone's protein for this DNA, with a difference at residue 16 that likely arises from a read error; the protein given is the translation of the DNA. The chain couples TRDV1 to TRDJ1; the match to TRDD3 covers 13 bases. No J segment appears in TCRdb, so it was assigned here by matching the sequence to germline. Per germline, CDR1 TSWWSYY and CDR2 QGS. There are 22 residues in the CDR3. With V trimmed by 0 bases and J by 1 base, 17 bases remained unmatched. The CDR3 DNA reads TGTGCTCTTGGGGAACTGGGATCAAGTCGTACTGGGGGATACGTCGGCACCGATAAACTCATCTTT. The encoded protein is CALGELGSSRTGGYVGTDKLIF.

Details on this clone: TCRdb lists the protein of a much larger clone for this DNA, which differs at residue 8, so this is likely a read error; the protein given here is translated from the DNA itself. The chain couples TRDV2 to TRDJ1; TRDD3 aligns across 8 bases. TCRdb is silent on the J gene; assignment here came from matching the DNA to germline. The V and J ends lost 0 bases and 1 base, in that order; junction bases with no gene match: 18. The CDR3 length is 20 residues. Germline V lookup: CDR1 GEAIGNYY, CDR2 EKD. The CDR3: CACDTGVVGYGIGFTDKLIF. CDR3 nucleotide sequence: TGTGCCTGTGACACCGGAGTGGTGGGATACGGAATTGGCTTCACCGATAAACTCATCTTT.

With respect to this clone: The TCRdb protein comes from a much larger clone and disagrees with this DNA's translation at residue 12, likely due to a read error; the protein given here is derived from the DNA. The gene calls are TRAV38-2/DV8 and TRDJ1; 12 bases agree with TRDD3. The J gene is not listed in TCRdb, so it was assigned here from a DNA match to germline. The CDR3 covers 25 residues. Germline V gene data show CDR1 as TSESDYY and CDR2 as QEAYKQQN. V shed 0 bases, J shed 0 bases, and the junction held 27 bases outside the gene matches. As DNA, the CDR3 is TGTGCTTATAGGAGCGTTAACTTCGTCAAAGGCAACCTCCTGGGGGATACGGGGAACACCGATAAACTCATCTTT. This gives the protein CAYRSVNFVKGNLLGDTGNTDKLIF.

On this clone itself: The protein recorded in TCRdb matches a much larger clone and deviates from this DNA's translation at residue 9, suggesting a read error; the protein here is obtained by translating the DNA. The chain links TRDV1 to TRDJ1, with D unclear. V was clipped by 3 bases and J by 7 bases, with 12 bases between them. CDR1 is TSWWSYY, CDR2 QGS, per germline. This CDR3 has 13 amino acids. The DNA of the CDR3 is TGTGCTCTTGGGGACATACAATATGTTAAACTCATCTTT. Translated: CALGDIQYVKLIF.

A few counts support this clone. With a far larger clone one base away, a read error is the likely cause. The sample contains more than one DNA sequence encoding this CDR3. CDR3 nucleotide sequence: TGTGCTCTTGGGGAACTACCTTGCTGGGGGGATACTCTCACCGATAAACTCATCTTT. Protein product: CALGELPCWGDTLTDKLIF. The V and J genes are TRDV1 and TRDJ1; TRDD3 matches 9 bases. The CDR3 spans 19 residues. J gave up 1 base and V 0 bases, and 12 bases lay outside the gene matches. Germline CDR1 TSWWSYY, CDR2 QGS.